A single sample is the source of the 12 T cell receptor beta chains below, sequenced in a study of shared clonotypes between healthy human individuals. The method was immunoSEQ multiplex PCR; TCRdb's version includes in-frame clones alone and lacks a portion of them. This table has some 1,600,000 clones, nearly 99% appearing once. The specimen was naive CD4+ T cells sorted from blood. Indicated subset: CD45RA+ positively selected. These receptors were collected from a man between 25 and 39 years old in good health.

V usage is TRBV4-1 and J usage is TRBJ1-2; D is ambiguous. Per the germline V gene, CDR1 is MGHRA and CDR2 is YSYEKL. The ends were cut back, 1 base at V and 4 bases at J, with 10 bases in the middle. This CDR3 region has 14 residues. In DNA form, the CDR3 reads TGCGCCAGCAGCCAAGGGCGAGACCGCTATGGCTACACCTTC. This codes for CASSQGRDRYGYTF.

The chain is built from TRBV1 and TRBJ2-7; the table's D gene call, TRBD2, was not cross checked with the DNA. TRBV1 is given as a pseudogene. CDR3 length: 16 residues. The CDR3 region has the DNA TGCACCAGCAGACCCCCCTGCCCCGGGACTGACTACGAGCAGTACTTC. This gives the protein CTSRPPCPGTDYEQYF.

This clone was observed a few times. The chain recombines TRBV27 with TRBJ1-2; no clear D gene. CDR3 length equals 15 residues. Between the trimmed V and J ends, which lost 3 bases and 3 bases, there was a span of 14 bases. The germline V gene encodes CDR1 MNHEY and CDR2 SMNVEV (reference sequence). This chain's CDR3 is CASSFGDRRHYGYTF. In DNA, the CDR3 is TGTGCCAGCAGTTTTGGGGATAGAAGACACTATGGCTACACCTTC.

The V gene is TRBV6-1, the J gene TRBJ2-3, with 11 nucleotides matching TRBD1. The CDR3 has 14 residues. With V trimmed by 6 bases and J by 7 bases, 6 bases remained unmatched. Germline values: CDR1 MNHNS, CDR2 SASEGT. The CDR3 spells CASRPDRGPYTQYF. CDR3 DNA sequence: TGTGCCAGCAGACCGGACAGGGGGCCTTATACGCAGTATTTT.

J is TRBJ2-2 and V is TRBV6-4; maybe TRBD1 (7 bases). V was trimmed by 6 bases and J by 4 bases, leaving 15 bases between them. CDR3 length: 15 residues. From germline, CDR1 is MRHNA and CDR2 SNTAGT. The CDR3 loop is CASRGTSGGTGELFF. The CDR3 DNA sequence: TGTGCCAGCAGGGGGACTTCAGGGGGCACCGGGGAGCTGTTTTTT.

J is TRBJ2-2 and V is TRBV7-3; D may be TRBD1 or TRBD2 (6 bases each). The V and J ends lost 1 base and 7 bases respectively, with 19 bases between them. Looked up from germline, CDR1 is SGHTA and CDR2 is FQGTGA. The CDR3 is 17 residues long. This CDR3 reads CASSLRGAEAPFGELFF. The CDR3 DNA sequence: TGTGCCAGCAGCTTAAGGGGGGCTGAAGCCCCTTTCGGGGAGCTGTTTTTT.

This chain links TRBV30 with TRBJ1-2; D may be TRBD1 (6 bases). The CDR3 is 15 residues long. Germline V CDR1 and CDR2: GTSNPN, SVGIG (reference sequence). V lost 2 bases, J lost 3 bases, and 16 bases lay in between. DNA of the CDR3: TGTGCCTGGAGTCCCCCTTGGACAGTGGACTATGGCTACACCTTC. This encodes CAWSPPWTVDYGYTF.

The V gene is TRBV6-6, the J gene TRBJ2-7, with TRBD2 matching 10 bases. In germline, CDR1 is MNHNY, CDR2 SVGAGI (reference sequence). The CDR3 has 14 residues. The junction had 8 bases not matched to a gene; V was cut back by 7 bases and J by 5 bases. The CDR3 loop is CASIKREGLHEQYF. CDR3 DNA: TGTGCCAGCATAAAGCGGGAGGGCCTCCACGAGCAGTACTTC.

The rearrangement uses TRBV11-2 and TRBJ2-3, with 9 bases lining up with TRBD2. The V gene end was trimmed by 5 bases and the J gene end by 3 bases; junction bases not matched to a gene: 12. The V gene's germline CDR1 is SGHAT and CDR2 FQNNGV. The CDR3 runs 17 residues. CDR3 sequence reads: CASSPRGSGSRTDTQYF. Written as DNA, the CDR3 is TGTGCCAGCAGCCCCCGGGGTAGCGGGAGTAGGACAGATACGCAGTATTTT. Using reference TRBV11-2 and TRBJ2-3 for the parts outside the CDR3, the full variable domain is EAGVAQSPRYKIIEKRQSVAFWCNPISGHATLYWYQQILGQGPKLLIQFQNNGVVDDSQLPKDRFSAERLKGVDSTLKIQPAKLEDSAVYLCASSPRGSGSRTDTQYFGPGTRLTVL.

The chain has TRBV4-3 and TRBJ2-1; 10 positions agree with TRBD2. The V gene end was trimmed by 0 bases and the J gene end by 4 bases; junction bases not matched to a gene: 6. CDR3 length equals 17 residues. CDR1 is LGHNA, CDR2 YSLEER, per germline. DNA of the CDR3: TGCGCCAGCAGCCAAGAACCCCGGACTAGCGGATACAATGAGCAGTTCTTC. As protein: CASSQEPRTSGYNEQFF.

This sequence joins TRBV29-1 and TRBJ1-1; D unclear. Trimming took off 7 bases at V and 5 bases at J, with 8 bases between the two ends. The CDR3 covers 10 residues. The germline CDR1 and CDR2 sequences are SQVTM and ANQGSEA. The DNA for the CDR3 is TGCAGCGGGTTTAGGACTGAAGCTTTCTTT. This sequence encodes CSGFRTEAFF.

This clone was seen once. The chain carries TRBV7-9 and TRBJ2-3; 11 bases map to TRBD2. J was trimmed by 0 bases and V by 5 bases; bases with no gene match: 4. There are 16 residues in the CDR3. CDR1 is SEHNR and CDR2 is FQNEAQ in the germline V gene (reference sequence). This chain's CDR3 is CASSRGLAGSTDTQYF. CDR3 nucleotide sequence: TGTGCCAGCAGCCGCGGACTAGCGGGTAGCACAGATACGCAGTATTTT.